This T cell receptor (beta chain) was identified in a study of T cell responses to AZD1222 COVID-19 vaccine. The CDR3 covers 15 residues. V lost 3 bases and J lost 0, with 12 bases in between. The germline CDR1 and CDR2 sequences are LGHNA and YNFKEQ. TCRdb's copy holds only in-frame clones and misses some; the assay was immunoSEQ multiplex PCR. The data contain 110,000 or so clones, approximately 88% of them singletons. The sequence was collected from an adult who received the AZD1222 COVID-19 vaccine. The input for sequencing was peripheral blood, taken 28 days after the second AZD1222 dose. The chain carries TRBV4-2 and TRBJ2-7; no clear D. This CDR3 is CASSHSRISSYEQYF. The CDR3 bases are TGTGCCAGCAGCCACTCCAGGATCTCCTCCTACGAGCAGTACTTC.